This record concerns one T cell receptor (beta chain) sequence. The data stem from a study of blood T cell repertoires in COVID-19. Across the study: T cells, B-cell-depleted T cells, or PBMCs supplied cDNA or gDNA.

Sequenced by immunoSEQ multiplex PCR; TCRdb stores in-frame clones only, minus some. Of some 190,000 clones listed, roughly 81% are singletons. Germline trimming cut 6 bases from V and 4 bases from J; bases unmatched to any gene: 6. Germline V gene data show CDR1 as MNHEY and CDR2 as SVGEGT. This CDR3 comprises 16 residues. The rearrangement joins TRBV6-2 or TRBV6-3 to TRBJ2-1, with 13 bases aligning to TRBD2. This clonotype was sampled from a woman aged 40 to 55 with COVID-19, enrolled during active disease. What was sequenced was peripheral blood. CDR3 sequence: CASSLWTSGRYNEQFF. Here the CDR3 DNA reads TGTGCCAGCAGCCTTTGGACTAGCGGGAGATACAATGAGCAGTTCTTC.